This is a list of T cell receptor beta chains from one sample in a study of cytomegalovirus exposure and HLA in healthy donors. This table comes from immunoSEQ multiplex PCR, and its TCRdb copy is limited to in-frame clones, with some not included. This table holds around 200,000 clones, 75% to 85% found once. The sample was PBMCs. The receptors here all came from a woman in her sixties or seventies in good health and CMV-seropositive. CDR3s include the opening cysteine and the closing phenylalanine or tryptophan. Fields, in order: D gene, V gene, J gene, clone size, CDR3 DNA, CDR3 protein. The D gene is left open where the match is weak. Rows give clone size only sometimes, using once, few, many, or a class for an expanded clone.

D: .; V: TRBV28; J: TRBJ2-7; size: .; DNA: TGTGCCAGCCTCCGAGTCGAGGGTAACCGGCAGTACTTC; CDR3: CASLRVEGNRQYF
D: .; V: TRBV13; J: TRBJ1-2; size: few; DNA: TGTGCCAGCACTGTGCATCTAGCTAACTATGGCTACACCTTC; CDR3: CASTVHLANYGYTF
D: .; V: TRBV18; J: TRBJ2-7; size: .; DNA: TGTGCCAGCTCACCACCGTCTAGCCCCCCAAACGAGCAGTACTTC; CDR3: CASSPPSSPPNEQYF
D: TRBD2; V: TRBV4-3; J: TRBJ2-1; size: once; DNA: TGCGCCAGCAGCCGGACTAGCGGGGGTCCCTACAATGAGCAGTTCTTC; CDR3: CASSRTSGGPYNEQFF
D: .; V: TRBV4-2; J: TRBJ2-1; size: .; DNA: TGTGCCAGCAGCCAAGATAAATTGCTAGCTACAAATGAGCAGTTCTTC; CDR3: CASSQDKLLATNEQFF
D: TRBD1; V: TRBV28; J: TRBJ2-2; size: .; DNA: TGTGCCAGCAGCACGGGACAGCTTACCGGGGAGCTGTTTTTT; CDR3: CASSTGQLTGELFF
D: TRBD1; V: TRBV15; J: TRBJ2-7; size: .; DNA: TGTGCCACCAGCAGAGGTACAGGGGGCGCGTTTTACGAGCAGTACTTC; CDR3: CATSRGTGGAFYEQYF
D: TRBD1; V: TRBV6-1; J: TRBJ1-2; size: .; DNA: TGTGCCAGCAGTAACACCCGGACAGGGAGTGGCTACACCTTC; CDR3: CASSNTRTGSGYTF
D: .; V: TRBV28; J: TRBJ2-2; size: once; DNA: TGTGCCAGCAGTTTTCAACCTCCCGGCGGGGAGCTGTTTTTT; CDR3: CASSFQPPGGELFF
D: TRBD1; V: TRBV6-6; J: TRBJ1-2; size: .; DNA: TGTGCCAGCAGGGGACAGGGTAACTATGGCTACACCTTC; CDR3: CASRGQGNYGYTF
D: TRBD1; V: TRBV7-3; J: TRBJ2-1; size: .; DNA: TGTGCCAGCAGCTTATTTGGGCAGGGGGACAATGAGCAGTTCTTC; CDR3: CASSLFGQGDNEQFF
D: TRBD1; V: TRBV18; J: TRBJ1-1; size: once; DNA: TGTGCCAGCTCACGGTCCTCCGGGACAGATGAAAAAGCTTTCTTT; CDR3: CASSRSSGTDEKAFF
D: TRBD1; V: TRBV30; J: TRBJ1-5; size: .; DNA: TGTGCCTGGGAAACAGGGGATAGCAATCAGCCCCAGCATTTT; CDR3: CAWETGDSNQPQHF
D: .; V: TRBV19; J: TRBJ2-1; size: .; DNA: TGTGCCAGTAGTACTGGGGGGGCGAGCGATGAGCAGTTCTTC; CDR3: CASSTGGASDEQFF
D: TRBD1; V: TRBV5-6; J: TRBJ2-7; size: .; DNA: TGTGCCAGCAGCTTGGAGGATCGGGGGACAGGGGGCTACGAGCAGTACTTC; CDR3: CASSLEDRGTGGYEQYF
D: TRBD2; V: TRBV5-4; J: TRBJ2-3; size: .; DNA: TGTGCCAGCAGCTTGAGGAGCGGGGGTACAGATACGCAGTATTTT; CDR3: CASSLRSGGTDTQYF
D: .; V: TRBV6-6; J: TRBJ2-2; size: .; DNA: TGTGCCAGCAGACACGCTACCGGGGAGCTGTTTTTT; CDR3: CASRHATGELFF
D: .; V: TRBV2; J: TRBJ2-7; size: few; DNA: TGTGCCAGAGGGGGGACTAACTCCTACGAGCAGTACTTC; CDR3: CARGGTNSYEQYF
D: .; V: TRBV27; J: TRBJ2-7; size: .; DNA: TGTGCCAGCAGTTTATCAGTCAGAACCCACTACGAGCAGTACTTC; CDR3: CASSLSVRTHYEQYF
D: TRBD1; V: TRBV7-2; J: TRBJ2-7; size: once; DNA: TGTGCCAGCAGCCAGGCGACAGGGGGCCAGTACGAGCAGTACTTC; CDR3: CASSQATGGQYEQYF
D: TRBD1; V: TRBV7-9; J: TRBJ1-1; size: .; DNA: TGTGCCAGCAGCCTTCCACAGGGGGCAGGCACTGAAGCTTTCTTT; CDR3: CASSLPQGAGTEAFF
D: .; V: TRBV10-3; J: TRBJ1-4; size: .; DNA: TGTGCCATCAGTGAGTCACAGTCTGAAAAACTGTTTTTT; CDR3: CAISESQSEKLFF
D: TRBD1; V: TRBV27; J: TRBJ1-2; size: .; DNA: TGTGCCAGCAGAAGACAGGGCTTGACTAGTGGCTACACCTTC; CDR3: CASRRQGLTSGYTF
D: .; V: TRBV27; J: TRBJ2-7; size: few; DNA: TGTGCCAGCAGTCTGGACTCATCCCTGGAGCAGTACTTC; CDR3: CASSLDSSLEQYF
D: TRBD2; V: TRBV18; J: TRBJ2-1; size: .; DNA: TGTGCCAGCTCACCACCAATAGCGGGAGTCTACAATGAGCAGTTCTTC; CDR3: CASSPPIAGVYNEQFF
D: .; V: TRBV4-3; J: TRBJ1-2; size: .; DNA: TGCGCCAGCAGCCAAGATAACCGCGTTACCTATGGCTACACCTTC; CDR3: CASSQDNRVTYGYTF
D: TRBD1; V: TRBV28; J: TRBJ2-7; size: .; DNA: TGTGCCAGCAGTTGGGTGACAGGGAACTACGAGCAGTACTTC; CDR3: CASSWVTGNYEQYF
D: TRBD1; V: TRBV5-1; J: TRBJ2-7; size: .; DNA: TGCGCCAGCAGCTTGCACAGGGGGTTGGTGTACGAGCAGTACTTC; CDR3: CASSLHRGLVYEQYF
D: .; V: TRBV4-2; J: TRBJ1-1; size: .; DNA: TGTGCCAGCAGCCAAGAGTCGGCAGGGTATGCTGAAGCTTTCTTT; CDR3: CASSQESAGYAEAFF
D: .; V: TRBV11-2; J: TRBJ1-2; size: few; DNA: TGTGCCAGCAGGGACATTTTGAAAGGCGGCTACACCTTC; CDR3: CASRDILKGGYTF
D: TRBD1; V: TRBV6-1; J: TRBJ1-2; size: .; DNA: TGTGCCAGCAGAAAGACAGGGGAGGCTGGCTACACCTTC; CDR3: CASRKTGEAGYTF
D: TRBD2; V: TRBV10-3; J: TRBJ2-2; size: .; DNA: TGTGCCATCTCTACGACTAGCGGCCAAGGGGAGCCGTTTTTT; CDR3: CAISTTSGQGEPFF
D: TRBD2; V: TRBV2; J: TRBJ2-1; size: .; DNA: TGTGCCAGCAGGGACCCGGGACTAGCGCTCGATGAGCAGTTCTTC; CDR3: CASRDPGLALDEQFF
D: .; V: TRBV4-2; J: TRBJ2-5; size: .; DNA: TGTGCCAGCAGCCAAACACAGAGGGACTTCCAAGAGACCCAGTACTTC; CDR3: CASSQTQRDFQETQYF
D: TRBD2; V: TRBV9; J: TRBJ2-1; size: few; DNA: TGTGCCAGCGGGCGACGGGAGGTCTACAATGAGCAGTTCTTC; CDR3: CASGRREVYNEQFF
D: TRBD2; V: TRBV6-1; J: TRBJ2-3; size: .; DNA: TGTGCCAGCAGTGAGGCCTTGGCGGGGGGCACAGATACGCAGTATTTT; CDR3: CASSEALAGGTDTQYF
D: .; V: TRBV7-9; J: TRBJ1-1; size: few; DNA: TGTGCCAGCAGCTTAAGAGGGATGAACACTGAAGCTTTCTTT; CDR3: CASSLRGMNTEAFF
D: TRBD2; V: TRBV30; J: TRBJ2-7; size: .; DNA: TGTGCCTGGAGGGGGAGGGACGAGCAGTACTTC; CDR3: CAWRGRDEQYF
D: TRBD1; V: TRBV9; J: TRBJ2-7; size: .; DNA: TGTGCCAGCAGCGTAGCGACAGGGGGCTACGAGCAGTACTTC; CDR3: CASSVATGGYEQYF
D: TRBD2; V: TRBV7-2; J: TRBJ2-5; size: .; DNA: TGTGCCAGCAGTAGCGGGGGGGCGGGGGAGACCCAGTACTTC; CDR3: CASSSGGAGETQYF
D: TRBD1; V: TRBV5-4; J: TRBJ2-2; size: .; DNA: TGTGCCAGCAGCCGGACAGGGGCGGTGAGATCCGGGGAGCTGTTTTTT; CDR3: CASSRTGAVRSGELFF
D: .; V: TRBV14; J: TRBJ2-1; size: .; DNA: TGTGCCAGCAGCCGCGGTGAGAGGGCCCTCCTCGATGAGCAGTTCTTC; CDR3: CASSRGERALLDEQFF
D: .; V: TRBV7-3; J: TRBJ2-1; size: once; DNA: TGTGCCAGCAGTGTGAGGCCGGGTGAGCAGTTCTTC; CDR3: CASSVRPGEQFF
D: .; V: TRBV10-3; J: TRBJ1-4; size: .; DNA: TGTGCTACGGGGGGGCAGGATGAAAAACTGTTTTTT; CDR3: CATGGQDEKLFF
D: TRBD1; V: TRBV28; J: TRBJ1-2; size: .; DNA: TGTGCCGGAGGGACAGGGGGCCGGGGCTACACCTTC; CDR3: CAGGTGGRGYTF